Following are 13 T cell receptor beta chains from one sample sequenced in a study of T cell responses to AZD1222 COVID-19 vaccine. The data were produced by immunoSEQ multiplex PCR, yet TCRdb's version contains in-frame clones alone and is incomplete. Here the sample spans some 130,000 clones, 90% being singletons. Source: peripheral blood, taken on day 0 of AZD1222 vaccination. The receptor source for this set is an adult in good health.

The chain employs TRBV7-6 and TRBJ1-4, with a possible D match to TRBD1 (5 bases). The CDR3 has 15 residues. Trimming shortened V by 1 base and J by 7 bases, and 13 bases separated the two germline ends. CDR1 and CDR2 from the germline V gene are SGHVS and FNYEAQ. CDR3 region: CASSLEGTALEKLFF. CDR3 bases: TGTGCCAGCAGCTTAGAGGGGACGGCCCTTGAAAAACTGTTTTTT.

The rearrangement uses TRBV27 and TRBJ1-2; D is perhaps TRBD1 (6 bases). The germline V and J ends were trimmed by 5 bases and 4 bases, with 14 bases remaining between them. The CDR3 totals 14 residues. The germline CDR1 and CDR2 sequences are MNHEY and SMNVEV (reference sequence). In DNA form, the CDR3 reads TGTGCCAGCAGTGGCACAGGGATGGGCTATGGCTACACCTTC. Translating it yields CASSGTGMGYGYTF.

The chain recombines TRBV19 with TRBJ2-3; D is perhaps TRBD1 (6 bases). This CDR3 comprises 14 residues. Germline V gene sequence: CDR1 LNHDA, CDR2 SQIVND (reference sequence). The V end was cut by 6 bases, the J end by 2 bases, with 12 bases between. For the CDR3, the DNA is TGTGCCAGTAGCCAACAGGGAATCACAGATACGCAGTATTTT. Protein sequence: CASSQQGITDTQYF.

The chain is built from TRBV6-1 and TRBJ2-5; D is undetermined. V lost 1 base, J lost 3 bases, and 6 bases lay in between. Germline V lookup: CDR1 MNHNS, CDR2 SASEGT. The CDR3 contains 13 residues. The CDR3 protein is CASSEVEKETQYF. The CDR3 nucleotides are TGTGCCAGCAGTGAAGTGGAGAAAGAGACCCAGTACTTC.

The V call is TRBV6-2 or TRBV6-3, the J call TRBJ2-3; D ambiguous. V lost 0 bases, J lost 2 bases, and 9 bases lay in between. The CDR3 is made up of 15 amino acids. Germline assignment: CDR1 MNHEY and CDR2 SVGEGT. The CDR3 here is CASSYSTGYTDTQYF. In nucleotides, the CDR3 is TGTGCCAGCAGTTACTCGACTGGATACACAGATACGCAGTATTTT.

V usage is TRBV12-3 or TRBV12-4 and J usage is TRBJ1-4, with TRBD1 as a possible D gene (5 bases). CDR3 length: 13 residues. Trimming took 5 bases from V and 8 from J, leaving 12 bases between them. CDR3 sequence (DNA): TGTGCCAGCAGTAAACGGGGGGGAGAAAAACTGTTTTTT. Residues: CASSKRGGEKLFF.

This chain's CDR3 is CASSNEFGTGNSYEQYF. CDR3 nucleotide sequence: TGTGCCAGCAGCAATGAATTCGGGACAGGAAACTCCTACGAGCAGTACTTC. This chain uses TRBV4-2 with TRBJ2-7; 8 positions agree with TRBD1. CDR1 and CDR2 (germline): LGHNA, YNFKEQ. This CDR3 contains 17 residues. Trimming at V came to 5 bases and at J to 0 bases, leaving 12 bases not matched to a gene.

The J gene is TRBJ1-3, the V gene TRBV19; TRBD1 aligns across 9 bases. The J segment lost 4 bases and the V segment lost 7 bases, leaving 8 bases of the junction unmatched. The CDR3 spans 15 residues. Germline values: CDR1 LNHDA, CDR2 SQIVND (reference sequence). The CDR3 DNA reads as TGTGCCAGTACCGTTGGGACAGGGCAAGGAAACACCATATATTTT. Amino acids: CASTVGTGQGNTIYF.

This clone appeared a few times. The chain links TRBV24-1 to TRBJ2-3; 10 bases agree with TRBD1. Germline loops: CDR1 KGHDR, CDR2 SFDVKD. The ends lost 1 base at V and 1 base at J; junction bases unmatched: 16. This CDR3 comprises 21 residues. The CDR3 coding sequence is TGTGCCACCAGTGATTTCTCCCCGAACCGGGACAGGGGTTGGGGCACAGATACGCAGTATTTT. This codes for CATSDFSPNRDRGWGTDTQYF.

The chain recombines TRBV7-3 with TRBJ2-6; D is unclear. The CDR3 is 16 residues long. Germline values: CDR1 SGHTA, CDR2 FQGTGA. V gave up 4 bases and J gave up 0 bases, with 10 bases separating them. The DNA for the CDR3 is TGTGCCAGCAGCTCCTCACACGTCTCTGGGGCCAACGTCCTGACTTTC. This codes for CASSSSHVSGANVLTF.

This clone appeared once. V usage is TRBV25-1 and J usage is TRBJ2-5; D uncertain. Germline CDR1 is MGHDK and CDR2 is SYGVNS. V was cut by 3 bases and J by 3 bases, with 8 bases left in between. This CDR3 spans 13 amino acids. For the CDR3, the DNA is TGTGCCAGCAGTGACCTCTACGAAGAGACCCAGTACTTC. Protein sequence: CASSDLYEETQYF.

V usage is TRBV19 and J usage is TRBJ1-1; TRBD1 might be the D (5 bases). Deletions cut 3 bases from V and 7 bases from J, with 12 bases between. In germline, CDR1 is LNHDA, CDR2 SQIVND (reference sequence). The CDR3 extends over 13 amino acids. The CDR3 DNA reads TGTGCCAGTAGTATCGGGGAACAGGTTGAAGCTTTCTTT. Its protein is CASSIGEQVEAFF.

V gene TRBV30 combines with J gene TRBJ1-5; D unresolved. V lost 2 bases and J 4 bases, leaving 9 bases between the germline ends. The CDR3 loop spans 13 amino acids. Germline CDR1 reads GTSNPN; CDR2 reads SVGIG (reference sequence). The CDR3 region is CAWSTKGNQPQHF. Written as DNA, the CDR3 is TGTGCCTGGAGTACGAAAGGAAATCAGCCCCAGCATTTT.